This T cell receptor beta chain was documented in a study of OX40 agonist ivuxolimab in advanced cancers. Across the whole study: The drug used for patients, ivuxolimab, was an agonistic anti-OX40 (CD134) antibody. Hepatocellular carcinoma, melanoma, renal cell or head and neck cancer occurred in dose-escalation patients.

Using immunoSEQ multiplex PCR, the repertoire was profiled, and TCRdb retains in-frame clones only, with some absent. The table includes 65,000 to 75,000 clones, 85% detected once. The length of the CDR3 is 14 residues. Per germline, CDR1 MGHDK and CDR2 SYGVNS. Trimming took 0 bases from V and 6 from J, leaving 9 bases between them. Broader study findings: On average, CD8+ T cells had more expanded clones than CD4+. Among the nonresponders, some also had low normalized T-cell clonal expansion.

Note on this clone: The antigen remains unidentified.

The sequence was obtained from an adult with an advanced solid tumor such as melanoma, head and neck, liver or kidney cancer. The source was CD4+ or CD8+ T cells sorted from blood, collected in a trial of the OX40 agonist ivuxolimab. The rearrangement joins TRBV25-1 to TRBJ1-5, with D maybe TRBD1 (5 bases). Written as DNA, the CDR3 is TGTGCCAGCAGTGAATACAGGGCAGCTCAGCCCCAGCATTTT. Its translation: CASSEYRAAQPQHF.